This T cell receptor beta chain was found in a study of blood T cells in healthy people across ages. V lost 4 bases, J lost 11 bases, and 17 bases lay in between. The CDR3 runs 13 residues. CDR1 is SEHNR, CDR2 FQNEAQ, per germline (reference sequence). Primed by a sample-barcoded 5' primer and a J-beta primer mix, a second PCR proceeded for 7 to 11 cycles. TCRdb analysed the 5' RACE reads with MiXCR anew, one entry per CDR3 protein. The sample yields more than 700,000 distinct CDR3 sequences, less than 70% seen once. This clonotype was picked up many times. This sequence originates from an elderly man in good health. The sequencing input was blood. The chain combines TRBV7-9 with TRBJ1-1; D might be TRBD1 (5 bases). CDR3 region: CASSSTGTPGAFF. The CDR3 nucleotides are TGTGCCAGCAGCTCCACCGGGACCCCGGGGGCTTTCTTT.